This is a list of T cell receptor beta chains from one sample in a study of T cell changes during pregnancy in multiple sclerosis. The table came from immunoSEQ multiplex PCR; TCRdb's copy has only in-frame clones and leaves some out. The profile shows more than 55,000 clones, approximately 90% of them singletons. Here the sequenced sample was peripheral blood, taken in the first trimester of pregnancy. The receptors stem from a female donor in good health, enrolled as a control in a pregnancy study. CDR3s leave out the opening cysteine and the closing phenylalanine or tryptophan. Clone size is given for some rows only: seen once, a few or many times, or a class if the clone is expanded.

cdr3_aa	clone_size	v_call	j_call
ASSSPNEAF	.	TRBV27	TRBJ1-1
SVDQQGAEQY	.	TRBV29-1	TRBJ2-3
SAHQGAGYT	few	TRBV29-1	TRBJ1-2
ASSLPDQPQH	.	TRBV28	TRBJ1-5
ASSPGWAVALMNTEAF	.	TRBV14	TRBJ1-1
ATSLTSGARYNEQF	.	TRBV15	TRBJ2-1
ASSLSGSYNEQF	.	TRBV21-1	TRBJ2-1
ASSPAGTEVPEQY	.	TRBV6-1	TRBJ2-7
ASSLKGTGGPYGYT	.	TRBV27	TRBJ1-2
ASSPQGASTEAF	.	TRBV18	TRBJ1-1
ASSLTGLGTEAF	.	TRBV5-1	TRBJ1-1
ASSLGQATDTQY	once	TRBV5-1	TRBJ2-3
ASSRDSSGNTIY	once	TRBV6-5	TRBJ1-3
ASSPLLAGPDNEQF	.	TRBV28	TRBJ2-1
ASSRQGALGGAF	.	TRBV28	TRBJ1-1
ASSLSGDYEQY	once	TRBV7-6	TRBJ2-7
ASSLGTSGTHEQY	once	TRBV7-9	TRBJ2-7
ASSPGGWTEAF	.	TRBV7-2	TRBJ1-1
ASSLARNTGELF	.	TRBV5-1	TRBJ2-2
AIPPREAPYEQY	.	TRBV5-8	TRBJ2-7
ATSRDLATWVNEQF	.	TRBV15	TRBJ2-1
ASSLGSSETQY	.	TRBV5-1	TRBJ2-5
ASRRQGDQPQH	.	TRBV19	TRBJ1-5
ASSEELQGLYEQY	.	TRBV6-1	TRBJ2-7
ASSPRLAPYEQY	.	TRBV7-2	TRBJ2-7
SASGSGEQY	.	TRBV20-1	TRBJ2-7
ASSRVDEQF	.	TRBV6-6	TRBJ2-1
ASSLQGAQEETQY	.	TRBV28	TRBJ2-5
SVRESYSSGTDTQY	.	TRBV29-1	TRBJ2-3
ASRLTSNYEQY	.	TRBV28	TRBJ2-7
ASSDWQGVNTQY	once	TRBV6-1	TRBJ2-3
ASSPRTGVYEQY	.	TRBV25-1	TRBJ2-7
ASSTPASGRAKETQY	.	TRBV5-4	TRBJ2-5